These T cell receptor beta chains were read from a single sample in a study of blood T cell repertoires in COVID-19. TCRdb keeps only in-frame clones here, not all; method: immunoSEQ multiplex PCR. Of about 85,000 clones listed, about 86% are singletons. The sample taken for sequencing was peripheral blood. These receptors all stem from a woman at least 80 years old with acute or convalescent COVID-19. CDR3s include the opening cysteine and the closing phenylalanine or tryptophan. The D gene is left open where the match is weak. Where a row states a size, it is once, few, many or the class of an expanded clone; other rows omit it.

-,TRBJ1-4,TRBV4-2,-,TGTGCCAGCAGCCAAGCGACAGTTGGGGAAAAACTGTTTTTT,CASSQATVGEKLFF
TRBD2,TRBJ2-1,TRBV4-2,-,TGTGCCAGCAGCCAAGTAACTAGCGGGTTTTACAATGAGCAGTTCTTC,CASSQVTSGFYNEQFF
-,TRBJ1-2,TRBV3-1/TRBV3-2,-,TGTGCCAGCAGCCAGATAGGTGGCCGGGATGGCTACACCTTC,CASSQIGGRDGYTF
TRBD1,TRBJ1-4,TRBV19,once,TGTGCCAGTAGTTTAGGACAGGGGAAGGATGAAAAACTGTTTTTT,CASSLGQGKDEKLFF
TRBD1,TRBJ1-6,TRBV3-1/TRBV3-2,-,TGTGCCAGCAGCCTTAACGGACAGGGAGGTTTTGGTTCACCCCTCCACTTT,CASSLNGQGGFGSPLHF
TRBD1,TRBJ1-5,TRBV18,-,TGTGCCAGCTCACCAGGGACAGGTAGCAATCAGCCCCAGCATTTT,CASSPGTGSNQPQHF
-,TRBJ1-1,TRBV21-1,-,TGTGCCAGCAGCAAAGCGCTTGAGACGGGCACTGAAGCTTTCTTT,CASSKALETGTEAFF
-,TRBJ1-1,TRBV4-3,-,TGCGCCAGCAGCCAAATACAGGACACTGAAGCTTTCTTT,CASSQIQDTEAFF
-,TRBJ1-1,TRBV7-6,-,TGTGCCAGCAGCCCCCTGCCAGGGCAGATGAACACTGAAGCTTTCTTT,CASSPLPGQMNTEAFF
-,TRBJ2-7,TRBV3-1/TRBV3-2,-,TGTGCCAGCAGCCAAGGTCCTAGCTTATACGAGCAGTACTTC,CASSQGPSLYEQYF
-,TRBJ1-4,TRBV7-2,-,TGTGCCAGCAGCCTAAGACAGGCTGCTAATGAAAAACTGTTTTTT,CASSLRQAANEKLFF
TRBD1,TRBJ1-5,TRBV5-1,few,TGCGCCAGCAGCTTGGGACAGGGAAACAATCAGCCCCAGCATTTT,CASSLGQGNNQPQHF
-,TRBJ2-7,TRBV2,-,TGTGCCAGCAGTACCCAAGACAGGTTTGGCCACGAGCAGTACTTC,CASSTQDRFGHEQYF
-,TRBJ1-2,TRBV19,few,TGTGCCAGTAGTATAGTCGGTCGGGGCTACACCTTC,CASSIVGRGYTF
-,TRBJ2-1,TRBV4-1,-,TGCGCCAGCAGCCAAGAGGTAGCAGGGTCATACAATGAGCAGTTCTTC,CASSQEVAGSYNEQFF
-,TRBJ2-1,TRBV23-1,-,TGCGCCAGCAGTCAATCGAACAGGACGTACAATTTACATAGCGAGCAGTTCTTC,CASSQSNRTYNLHSEQFF
TRBD2,TRBJ2-7,TRBV6-5,-,TGTGCCACCTCGACTAGCGGGACTGTAGGCGAGCAGTACTTC,CATSTSGTVGEQYF
-,TRBJ2-5,TRBV10-3,-,TGTGCCATCAGAAAGGACAGCTCCTGGGAGACCCAGTACTTC,CAIRKDSSWETQYF
TRBD1,TRBJ1-6,TRBV10-1,-,TGCGCCAGCATCAGGACAGGGGCGCCAAATTCACCCCTCCACTTT,CASIRTGAPNSPLHF
TRBD2,TRBJ2-3,TRBV10-1,few,TGCGCCAGCAGTGGGACTAGCGGTTCATTGAATACGCAGTATTTT,CASSGTSGSLNTQYF
-,TRBJ1-5,TRBV6-4,-,TGTGCCAGCAGCGAAACCCCCGGGGGGAATCAGCCCCAGCATTTT,CASSETPGGNQPQHF
-,TRBJ2-3,TRBV15,-,TGTGCCACCAGCAGAGTGCCGCCCGTCGGGATGGGGTCTATCGATACGCAGTATTTT,CATSRVPPVGMGSIDTQYF
TRBD1,TRBJ2-7,TRBV6-5,once,TGTGCCAGCATCCGCGGCAGGGGGCCCTACGAGCAGTACTTC,CASIRGRGPYEQYF
TRBD2,TRBJ2-7,TRBV19,once,TGTGCCAGTAAAGCGGGAGGCCCCTCCTACGAGCAGTACTTC,CASKAGGPSYEQYF
TRBD2,TRBJ2-1,TRBV3-1/TRBV3-2,-,TGTGCCAGCAGCCCCGGTACGGGAGGCTACAATGAGCAGTTCTTC,CASSPGTGGYNEQFF
-,TRBJ2-7,TRBV30,-,TGTGCCTGGAGGCAAAGGACAGTACTTTACGAGCAGTACTTC,CAWRQRTVLYEQYF